This entry is about one T cell receptor beta chain. The data belong to a study of blood T cell repertoires in COVID-19. The CDR3 consists of 15 residues. Germline assignment: CDR1 SQVTM and CDR2 ANQGSEA. V was trimmed by 7 bases and J by 7 bases, leaving 23 bases between them. The repertoire was sequenced with immunoSEQ multiplex PCR; TCRdb's copy has only in-frame clones and lacks some. This sample has fewer than 500,000 clones, with around nine tenths found just once. The receptor was derived from a woman aged 30 to 39 with acute or convalescent COVID-19. Sequencing was performed on peripheral blood. This chain links TRBV29-1 with TRBJ2-1, with D maybe TRBD1 (6 bases). CDR3 sequence: CSARNPQGRENEQFF. The CDR3, as DNA: TGCAGCGCCAGAAACCCCCAGGGGAGAGAAAATGAGCAGTTCTTC.